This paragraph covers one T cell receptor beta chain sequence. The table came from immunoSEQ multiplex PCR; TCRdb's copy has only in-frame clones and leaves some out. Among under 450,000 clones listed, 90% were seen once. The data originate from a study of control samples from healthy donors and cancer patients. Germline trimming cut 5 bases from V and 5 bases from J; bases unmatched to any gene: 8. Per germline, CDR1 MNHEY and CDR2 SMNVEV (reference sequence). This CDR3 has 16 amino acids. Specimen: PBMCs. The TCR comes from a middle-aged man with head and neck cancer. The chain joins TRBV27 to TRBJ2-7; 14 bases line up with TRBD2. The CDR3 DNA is TGTGCCAGCAGTACGCGACTAGCGGGAGGGTACAACGAGCAGTACTTC. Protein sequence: CASSTRLAGGYNEQYF.